This is a list of T cell receptor beta chains from one sample in a study of cytomegalovirus exposure and HLA in healthy donors. Clones were read by immunoSEQ multiplex PCR, and TCRdb kept only the in-frame ones, dropping some. This sample has about 150,000 clones, with 80% found just once. Sequenced: PBMCs. The source is a woman aged 40 to 50 in good health and CMV-seropositive. Both conserved end residues are part of each CDR3. The D gene is left open where the match is weak. Where a row states a size, it is once, few, many or the class of an expanded clone; other rows omit it.

TRBV27	-	TRBD1	TRBJ1-1	TGTGCCAGCAAGCAGGGGGCGAGGAACACTGAAGCTTTCTTT	CASKQGARNTEAFF
TRBV18	-	-	TRBJ2-2	TGTGCCAGCTCACCGGGGACTGCGAGAGGTATCACCGGGGAGCTGTTTTTT	CASSPGTARGITGELFF
TRBV4-1	once	-	TRBJ1-2	TGCGCCAGCAGCCAAGGCCTCACCACAGGCGCTAACTATGGCTACACCTTC	CASSQGLTTGANYGYTF
TRBV30	-	TRBD2	TRBJ2-6	TGTGCCTGGAGTACTACGACTAGCGGGACCTCTGGGGCCAACGTCCTGACTTTC	CAWSTTTSGTSGANVLTF
TRBV7-2	-	TRBD1	TRBJ1-5	TGTGCCAGCAGCTCAAGACAGGGAAGACCCAATCAGCCCCAGCATTTT	CASSSRQGRPNQPQHF
TRBV30	-	-	TRBJ2-5	TGTGCCTGGACCGTACCGGTTCCTGCAAAGGAGACCCAGTACTTC	CAWTVPVPAKETQYF
TRBV5-1	-	-	TRBJ1-2	TGCGCCAGCAGCTTGCTCGACACCAACTATGGCTACACCTTC	CASSLLDTNYGYTF
TRBV15	-	TRBD1	TRBJ1-5	TGTGCCACCAGCAGGGGGACAGATAGCAATCAGCCCCAGCATTTT	CATSRGTDSNQPQHF
TRBV10-1	-	TRBD2	TRBJ2-1	TGCGCCAGCAGTGAGAGCCCCCCTTCTAGCGGCCCTGGGAATGAGCAGTTCTTC	CASSESPPSSGPGNEQFF
TRBV7-2	few	-	TRBJ2-1	TGTGCCAGCATATCCCCCGAGGGCTCCTACAATGAGCAGTTCTTC	CASISPEGSYNEQFF
TRBV28	-	TRBD2	TRBJ2-7	TGTGCCAGCAGTTTTTCCTTAGCGGGAGAATCGGACGAGCAGTACTTC	CASSFSLAGESDEQYF
TRBV2	-	TRBD2	TRBJ2-3	TGTGCCAGCACAAGCGGGAGTGTGCCAGATACGCAGTATTTT	CASTSGSVPDTQYF
TRBV18	few	-	TRBJ2-3	TGTGCCAGCTCACCAAGCGCGCATACGCAGTATTTT	CASSPSAHTQYF
TRBV25-1	few	-	TRBJ2-5	TGTGCCAGCAGCCCAACTGGCGGGGAGACCCAGTACTTC	CASSPTGGETQYF
TRBV7-6	-	-	TRBJ2-7	TGTGCCAGCAGCTTGGACAGCCGTTACGAGCAGTACTTC	CASSLDSRYEQYF
TRBV19	few	-	TRBJ2-5	TGTGCCAGTTGCCCTAAGGGGCTGGCGACCCAGTACTTC	CASCPKGLATQYF
TRBV29-1	-	TRBD1	TRBJ1-1	TGCAGCGTGGGATGGACAGGGGGCATAGCTAACACTGAAGCTTTCTTT	CSVGWTGGIANTEAFF
TRBV30	-	TRBD1	TRBJ2-2	TGTGCCTGGAGTGCGGGACAGGGGGCGTCGGAGGAGCTGTTTTTT	CAWSAGQGASEELFF
TRBV30	-	TRBD2	TRBJ2-3	TGTGCCTGGAACCGACTAGCGGGAGGGCAAGTTACGCAGTATTTT	CAWNRLAGGQVTQYF
TRBV5-4	-	TRBD2	TRBJ2-2	TGTGCCAGCAGCTTTGGGACTAGCGGGATCTTGGGGGAGCTGTTTTTT	CASSFGTSGILGELFF
TRBV5-4	-	TRBD1	TRBJ1-2	TGTGCCAGCAGCTTGCCCCAAGGACAGGGACGCGTAGGGGGCTACACCTTC	CASSLPQGQGRVGGYTF
TRBV29-1	-	TRBD1	TRBJ1-2	TGCAGCGCAAGACAGGGCCCGTATGGCTACACCTTC	CSARQGPYGYTF
TRBV11-2	-	-	TRBJ2-3	TGTGCCAGCAGCTTATGGGTTGGAGGGAGGGGGAGCACAGATACGCAGTATTTT	CASSLWVGGRGSTDTQYF
TRBV30	-	-	TRBJ2-5	TGTGCCTGGAGACAGTATATCCAAGAGACCCAGTACTTC	CAWRQYIQETQYF
TRBV7-9	-	TRBD2	TRBJ2-3	TGTGCCAGCAGCCAACTAGCGACTAGCACAGATACGCAGTATTTT	CASSQLATSTDTQYF
TRBV6-5	few	-	TRBJ2-3	TGTGCCAGCAGCCAGGATTTAGATACGCAGTATTTT	CASSQDLDTQYF
TRBV27	-	TRBD2	TRBJ2-3	TGTGCCAGCAGTTTATCAGGCGGGGGAATCAATACGCAGTATTTT	CASSLSGGGINTQYF
TRBV2	few	TRBD1	TRBJ1-1	TGTGCCAGCAGGGGACAGGGAGGAACTGAAGCTTTCTTT	CASRGQGGTEAFF
TRBV5-8	-	-	TRBJ2-1	TGTGCCAGCAGCGTCGGCACACTATCCTACAATGAGCAGTTCTTC	CASSVGTLSYNEQFF
TRBV6-1	once	TRBD1	TRBJ1-5	TGTGCCAGCAGCCCCGGGACAGGGCGGGGGCAGCCCCAGCATTTT	CASSPGTGRGQPQHF
TRBV9	-	TRBD2	TRBJ2-2	TGTGCCAGCAGCCCCCCCATAGCGGGAGTATTATTAACCGGGGAGCTGTTTTTT	CASSPPIAGVLLTGELFF
TRBV5-4	-	TRBD2	TRBJ2-5	TGTGCCAGCAGCCAGACTAGCGGAACCTTTCAAGAGACCCAGTACTTC	CASSQTSGTFQETQYF
TRBV2	once	TRBD2	TRBJ2-7	TGTGCCACTTCGGGACTAGCTTTTGACGAGCAGTACTTC	CATSGLAFDEQYF
TRBV7-9	-	TRBD2	TRBJ2-7	TGTGCCAGCAGCTTAGGGGCGGGAGTCGTAGACGAGCAGTACTTC	CASSLGAGVVDEQYF
TRBV28	once	-	TRBJ1-5	TGTGCCAGCAGTGCACAACAGGGTGGCAATCAGCCCCAGCATTTT	CASSAQQGGNQPQHF
TRBV4-2	-	-	TRBJ2-7	TGTGCCAGCGGTGGATGGCGGGACCTGTCCTACGAGCAGTACTTC	CASGGWRDLSYEQYF
TRBV9	-	TRBD1	TRBJ2-2	TGTGCCAGCAGCGTCCCGGGACAGGGGAACACCGGGGAGCTGTTTTTT	CASSVPGQGNTGELFF
TRBV5-1	-	TRBD1	TRBJ2-7	TGCGCCAGCAGCTTGGCCAGGACAGGAGGATACGAGCAGTACTTC	CASSLARTGGYEQYF
TRBV6-6	-	TRBD2	TRBJ2-4	TGTGCCAGCAGAGCCGGGACTAGCCAAAACATTCAGTACTTC	CASRAGTSQNIQYF
TRBV30	-	TRBD1	TRBJ2-7	TGTGCCTGGAGTGACTATTTCCGGGACAGGGACTACGAGCAGTACTTC	CAWSDYFRDRDYEQYF
TRBV5-1	-	-	TRBJ2-7	TGCGCCAGCAGCTTGGACGGGAGCCGCCACGAGCAGTACTTC	CASSLDGSRHEQYF
TRBV5-1	-	-	TRBJ1-1	TGCGCCAGCAGCTTGAATGGCGAGGCCGGGTTTGCTTTCTTT	CASSLNGEAGFAFF
TRBV4-2	-	-	TRBJ2-7	TGTGCCAGCAGCCAAGATAGCGTAGAACAGGGTTACGAGCAGTACTTC	CASSQDSVEQGYEQYF
TRBV6-6	few	-	TRBJ2-5	TGTGCCAGCAGTTACATCCGGGGTATATGGGAGACCCAGTACTTC	CASSYIRGIWETQYF
TRBV9	-	-	TRBJ2-3	TGTGCCAGCAGCTCTCGACTAGGTAGCACAGATACGCAGTATTTT	CASSSRLGSTDTQYF
TRBV5-4	-	TRBD1	TRBJ2-2	TGTGCCAGCCGACGGACAGGGGACACCGGGGAGCTGTTTTTT	CASRRTGDTGELFF
TRBV6-6	-	TRBD1	TRBJ1-1	TGTGCCAGCAGTCTAGGGACAGCCACTGAAGCTTTCTTT	CASSLGTATEAFF
TRBV5-4	-	-	TRBJ2-3	TGTGCCAGCAGCTTGGTATACACAGATACGCAGTATTTT	CASSLVYTDTQYF
TRBV27	-	TRBD2	TRBJ2-7	TGTGCCAGCAGATCGACTAGCGTAGGCTCCTACGAGCAGTACTTC	CASRSTSVGSYEQYF
TRBV5-1	-	TRBD1	TRBJ2-5	TGCGCCAGCAGCAAGGGACAGGGCCTCCAAGAGACCCAGTACTTC	CASSKGQGLQETQYF
TRBV14	-	TRBD2	TRBJ2-5	TGTGCCAGCAGCTCCAGCGGGAGCGGGAGGACCCAGTACTTC	CASSSSGSGRTQYF
TRBV7-3	-	TRBD1	TRBJ1-1	TGTGCCAGCAGCTTAACGGGGACAGGGGGCGCGGTCACTGAAGCTTTCTTT	CASSLTGTGGAVTEAFF
TRBV15	-	-	TRBJ2-7	TGTGCCACCAGCAGTTCCGGGATTTCCTACGAGCAGTACTTC	CATSSSGISYEQYF
TRBV27	-	TRBD1	TRBJ2-5	TGTGCCAGCAGTTTATGGGGCAGGGGGAACGAGACCCAGTACTTC	CASSLWGRGNETQYF
TRBV11-2	-	TRBD1	TRBJ2-3	TGTGCCACCTGGACAGGAGACACAGATACGCAGTATTTT	CATWTGDTDTQYF